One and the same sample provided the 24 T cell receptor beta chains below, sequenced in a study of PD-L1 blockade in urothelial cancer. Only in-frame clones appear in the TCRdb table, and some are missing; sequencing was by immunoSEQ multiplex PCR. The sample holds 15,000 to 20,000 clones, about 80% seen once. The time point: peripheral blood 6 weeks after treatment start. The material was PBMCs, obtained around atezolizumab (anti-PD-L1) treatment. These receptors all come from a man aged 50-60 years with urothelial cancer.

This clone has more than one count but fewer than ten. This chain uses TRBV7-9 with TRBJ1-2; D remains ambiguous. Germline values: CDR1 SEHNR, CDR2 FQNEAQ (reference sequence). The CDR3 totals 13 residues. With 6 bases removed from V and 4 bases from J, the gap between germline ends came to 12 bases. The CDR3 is CASRDGISYGYTF. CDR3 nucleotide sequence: TGTGCCAGCAGGGACGGGATATCCTATGGCTACACCTTC.

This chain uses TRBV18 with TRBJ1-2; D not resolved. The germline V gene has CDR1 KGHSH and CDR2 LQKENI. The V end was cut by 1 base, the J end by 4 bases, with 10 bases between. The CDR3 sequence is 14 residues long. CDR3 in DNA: TGTGCCAGCTCACCACTTCCGGGGTTCTATGGCTACACCTTC. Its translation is CASSPLPGFYGYTF.

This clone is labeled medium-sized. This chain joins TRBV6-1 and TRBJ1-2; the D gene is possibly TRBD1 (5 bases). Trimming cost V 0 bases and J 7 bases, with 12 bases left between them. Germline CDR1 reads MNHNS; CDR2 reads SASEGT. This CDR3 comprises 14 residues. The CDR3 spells CASSEAGEASGYTF. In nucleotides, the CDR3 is TGTGCCAGCAGTGAAGCAGGGGAGGCAAGTGGCTACACCTTC.

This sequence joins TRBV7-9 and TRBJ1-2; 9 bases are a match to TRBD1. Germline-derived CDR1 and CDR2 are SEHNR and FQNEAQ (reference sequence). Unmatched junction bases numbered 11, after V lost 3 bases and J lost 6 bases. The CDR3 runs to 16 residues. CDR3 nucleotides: TGTGCCAGCAGCTTGGCCTCCGGGACAGGGTTGAATGGCTACACCTTC. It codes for CASSLASGTGLNGYTF.

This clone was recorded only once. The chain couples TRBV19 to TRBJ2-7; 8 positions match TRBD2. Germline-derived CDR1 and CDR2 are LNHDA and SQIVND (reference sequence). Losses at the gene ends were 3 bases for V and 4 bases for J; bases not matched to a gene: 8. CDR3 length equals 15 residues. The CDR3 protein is CASSIGLAASYEQYF. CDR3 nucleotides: TGTGCCAGTAGTATTGGACTAGCTGCGTCATACGAGCAGTACTTC.

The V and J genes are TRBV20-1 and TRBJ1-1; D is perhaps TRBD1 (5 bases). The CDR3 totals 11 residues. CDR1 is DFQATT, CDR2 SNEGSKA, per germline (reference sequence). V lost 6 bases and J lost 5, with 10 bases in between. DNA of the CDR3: TGCAGTGCCGGGGGGGATACTGAAGCTTTCTTT. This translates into CSAGGDTEAFF.

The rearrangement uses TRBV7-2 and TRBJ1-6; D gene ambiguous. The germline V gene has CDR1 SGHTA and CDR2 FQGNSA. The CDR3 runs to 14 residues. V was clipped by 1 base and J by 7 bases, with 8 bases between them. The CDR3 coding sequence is TGTGCCAGCAGCTTAGAGAACAGAAATTCACCCCTCCACTTT. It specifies CASSLENRNSPLHF.

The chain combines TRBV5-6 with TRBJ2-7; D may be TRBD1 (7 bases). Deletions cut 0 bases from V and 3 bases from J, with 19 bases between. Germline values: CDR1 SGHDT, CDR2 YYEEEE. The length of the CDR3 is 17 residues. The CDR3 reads CASSLGSTGWGDYEQYF. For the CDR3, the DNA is TGTGCCAGCAGCTTGGGGTCGACAGGGTGGGGGGACTACGAGCAGTACTTC.

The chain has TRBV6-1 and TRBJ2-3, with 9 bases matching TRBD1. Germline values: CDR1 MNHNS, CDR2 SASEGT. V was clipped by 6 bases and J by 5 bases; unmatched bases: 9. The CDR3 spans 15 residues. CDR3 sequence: CASSPRDREGDTQYF. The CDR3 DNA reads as TGTGCCAGCAGCCCTAGGGACAGGGAGGGAGATACGCAGTATTTT.

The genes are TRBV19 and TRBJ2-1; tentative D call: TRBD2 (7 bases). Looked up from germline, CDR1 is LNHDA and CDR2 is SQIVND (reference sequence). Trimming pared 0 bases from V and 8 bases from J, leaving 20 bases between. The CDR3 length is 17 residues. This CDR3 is CASSIEGGLSPLDEQFF. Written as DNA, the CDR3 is TGTGCCAGTAGTATAGAGGGGGGGCTAAGTCCTTTGGATGAGCAGTTCTTC.

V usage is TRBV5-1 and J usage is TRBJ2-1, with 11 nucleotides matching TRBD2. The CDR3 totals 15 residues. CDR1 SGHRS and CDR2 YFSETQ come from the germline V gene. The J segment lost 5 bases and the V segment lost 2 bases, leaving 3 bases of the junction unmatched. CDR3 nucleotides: TGCGCCAGCAGCTTACTAGCGGGAGCCAACAATGAGCAGTTCTTC. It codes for CASSLLAGANNEQFF.

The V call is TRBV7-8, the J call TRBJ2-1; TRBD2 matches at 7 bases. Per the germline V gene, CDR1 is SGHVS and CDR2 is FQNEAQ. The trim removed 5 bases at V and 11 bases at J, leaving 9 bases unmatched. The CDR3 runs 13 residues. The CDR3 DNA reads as TGTGCCAGCAGCCCCCCGGGGGGTTTAAAGCAGTTCTTC. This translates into CASSPPGGLKQFF.

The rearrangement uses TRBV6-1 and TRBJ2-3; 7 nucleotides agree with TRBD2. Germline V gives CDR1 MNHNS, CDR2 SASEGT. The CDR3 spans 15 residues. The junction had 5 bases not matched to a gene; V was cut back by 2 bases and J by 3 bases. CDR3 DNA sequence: TGTGCCAGCAGTGAAAGTGGGCGGGGGACAGATACGCAGTATTTT. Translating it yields CASSESGRGTDTQYF.

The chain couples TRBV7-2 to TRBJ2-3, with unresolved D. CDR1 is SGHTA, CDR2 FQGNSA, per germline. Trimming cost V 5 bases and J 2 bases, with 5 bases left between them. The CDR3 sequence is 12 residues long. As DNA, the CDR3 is TGTGCCAGCAGCCTTTTCACAGATACGCAGTATTTT. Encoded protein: CASSLFTDTQYF.

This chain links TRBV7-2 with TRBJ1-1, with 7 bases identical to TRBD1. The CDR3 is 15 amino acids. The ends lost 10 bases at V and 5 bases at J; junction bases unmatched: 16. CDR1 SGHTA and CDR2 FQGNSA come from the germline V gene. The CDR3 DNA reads TGTGCCACCGCCAGACAGGGAGGATCGGGGACTGAAGCTTTCTTT. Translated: CATARQGGSGTEAFF.

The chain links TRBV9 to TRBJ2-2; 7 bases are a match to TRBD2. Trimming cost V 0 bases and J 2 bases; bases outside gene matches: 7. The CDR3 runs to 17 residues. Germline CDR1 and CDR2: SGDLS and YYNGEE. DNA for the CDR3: TGTGCCAGCAGCGTAGACCCTCTAGCGGAAAACACCGGGGAGCTGTTTTTT. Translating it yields CASSVDPLAENTGELFF.

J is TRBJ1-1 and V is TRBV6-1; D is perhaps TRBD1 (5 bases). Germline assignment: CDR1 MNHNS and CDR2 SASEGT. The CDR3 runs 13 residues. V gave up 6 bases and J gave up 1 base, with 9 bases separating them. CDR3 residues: CASRTGQNTEAFF. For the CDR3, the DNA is TGTGCCAGCAGGACCGGACAGAACACTGAAGCTTTCTTT.

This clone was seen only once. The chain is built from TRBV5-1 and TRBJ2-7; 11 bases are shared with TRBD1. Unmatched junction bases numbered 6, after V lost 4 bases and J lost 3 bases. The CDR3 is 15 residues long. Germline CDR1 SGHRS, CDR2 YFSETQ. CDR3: CASSLGTGGFYEQYF. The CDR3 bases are TGCGCCAGCAGCCTAGGGACAGGGGGGTTCTACGAGCAGTACTTC.

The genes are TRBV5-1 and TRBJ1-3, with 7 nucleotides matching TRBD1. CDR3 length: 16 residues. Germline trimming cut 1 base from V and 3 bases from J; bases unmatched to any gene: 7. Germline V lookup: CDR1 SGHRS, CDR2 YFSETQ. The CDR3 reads CASSLTAGTVGNTIYF. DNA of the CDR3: TGCGCCAGCAGCTTGACGGCTGGGACAGTTGGAAACACCATATATTTT.

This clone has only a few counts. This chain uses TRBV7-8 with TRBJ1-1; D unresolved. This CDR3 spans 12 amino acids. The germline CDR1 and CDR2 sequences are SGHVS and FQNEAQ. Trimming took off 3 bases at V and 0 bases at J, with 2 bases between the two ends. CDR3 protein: CASSFMNTEAFF. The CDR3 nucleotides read TGTGCCAGCAGCTTTATGAACACTGAAGCTTTCTTT. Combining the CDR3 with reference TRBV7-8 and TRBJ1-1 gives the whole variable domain GAGVSQSPRYKVAKRGQDVALRCDPISGHVSLFWYQQALGQGPEFLTYFQNEAQLDKSGLPSDRFFAERPEGSVSTLKIQRTQQEDSAVYLCASSFMNTEAFFGQGTRLTVV.

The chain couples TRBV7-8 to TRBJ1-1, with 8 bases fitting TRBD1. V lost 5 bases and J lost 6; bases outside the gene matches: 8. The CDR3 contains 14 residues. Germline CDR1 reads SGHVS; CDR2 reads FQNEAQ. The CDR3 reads CASSRQGALAEAFF. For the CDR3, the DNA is TGTGCCAGCAGCCGCCAGGGGGCCCTGGCTGAAGCTTTCTTT. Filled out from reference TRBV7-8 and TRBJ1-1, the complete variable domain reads GAGVSQSPRYKVAKRGQDVALRCDPISGHVSLFWYQQALGQGPEFLTYFQNEAQLDKSGLPSDRFFAERPEGSVSTLKIQRTQQEDSAVYLCASSRQGALAEAFFGQGTRLTVV.

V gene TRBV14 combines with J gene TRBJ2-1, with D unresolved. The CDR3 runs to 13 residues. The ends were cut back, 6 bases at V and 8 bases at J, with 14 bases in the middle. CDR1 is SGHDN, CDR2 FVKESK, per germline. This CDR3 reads CASRYQWSDEQFF. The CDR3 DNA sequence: TGTGCCAGCAGATACCAGTGGAGTGATGAGCAGTTCTTC.

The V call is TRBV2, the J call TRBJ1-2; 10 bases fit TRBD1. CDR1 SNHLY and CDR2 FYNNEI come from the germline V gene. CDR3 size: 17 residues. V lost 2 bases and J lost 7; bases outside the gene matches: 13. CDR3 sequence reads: CASSEYGTDRGLRGYTF. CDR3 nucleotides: TGTGCCAGCAGTGAATATGGGACGGACAGGGGGTTGCGTGGCTACACCTTC. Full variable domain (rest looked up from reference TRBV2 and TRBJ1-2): EPEVTQTPSHQVTQMGQEVILRCVPISNHLYFYWYRQILGQKVEFLVSFYNNEISEKSEIFDDQFSVERPDGSNFTLKIRSTKLEDSAMYFCASSEYGTDRGLRGYTFGSGTRLTVV.

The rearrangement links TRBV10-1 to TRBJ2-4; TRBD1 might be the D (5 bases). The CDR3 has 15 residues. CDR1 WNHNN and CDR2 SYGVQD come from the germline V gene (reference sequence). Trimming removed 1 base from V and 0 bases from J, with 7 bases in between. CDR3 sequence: CASSEWGSAKNIQYF. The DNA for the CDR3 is TGCGCCAGCAGTGAGTGGGGCTCAGCCAAAAACATTCAGTACTTC.